These T cell receptor beta chains were read from a single sample in a study of cytomegalovirus exposure and HLA in healthy donors. The table came from immunoSEQ multiplex PCR; TCRdb's copy has only in-frame clones and leaves some out. The sample includes roughly 120,000 clones, 70% to 85% of them seen just once. Input material: PBMCs. The receptors shown here come from a woman aged 18-29 years in good health and CMV-seronegative. CDR3s include the opening cysteine and the closing phenylalanine or tryptophan. D genes are given only for firm matches.

V gene	J gene	D gene	CDR3 protein
TRBV25-1	TRBJ2-3	TRBD1	CASRGGVSTDTQYF
TRBV6-1	TRBJ1-3	TRBD1	CATDRVISGNTIYF
TRBV27	TRBJ2-7	NA	CASSLSGGKSAYEQYF
TRBV27	TRBJ1-1	NA	CASSLTRGGEAFF
TRBV28	TRBJ1-1	TRBD1	CASSFPTGGAFTEAFF
TRBV9	TRBJ1-3	NA	CASSNMGGSGNTIYF
TRBV7-9	TRBJ2-7	NA	CASSLGAGDYEQYF
TRBV4-3	TRBJ1-4	TRBD1	CASSQQDRGEEKLFF
TRBV11-3	TRBJ2-5	NA	CASSFGGSKETQYF
TRBV6-6	TRBJ2-7	TRBD2	CASSWTASGDEQYF
TRBV6-1	TRBJ2-3	NA	CASSGWGTDTQYF
TRBV6-1	TRBJ1-5	NA	CASSVYRETSNQPQHF
TRBV14	TRBJ1-2	NA	CASSQDYYGYTF
TRBV10-3	TRBJ2-2	TRBD2	CAISVGSGRAGTGELFF
TRBV28	TRBJ1-5	NA	CAISTGSNQPQHF